The 22 T cell receptor beta chains in this list originate from one sample, sequenced in a study of early T cells in non-severe SARS-CoV-2 infection. One entry per CDR3 protein results from TCRdb running MiXCR on the 5' RACE reads. The repertoire holds approximately 77,000 distinct CDR3 sequences, with approximately 5% as singletons. This material consisted of whole blood, taken at baseline. These receptors all come from an adult who was a healthcare worker with PCR-confirmed SARS-CoV-2 infection or an uninfected control (not recorded which).

To note about this clonotype: This sequence may be a read error, since a much larger clone differs from it by one base. V and J are TRBV7-8 and TRBJ2-7; D unresolved. The CDR3 is made up of 12 amino acids. The germline gives CDR1 SGHVS, CDR2 FQNEAQ. CDR3 region: CASTLDPIGQYF. The CDR3 DNA reads TGTGCCAGCACCTTAGACCCCATAGGGCAGTACTTC.

The chain has TRBV12-3 or TRBV12-4 and TRBJ2-5; D unclear. The CDR3 extends over 13 amino acids. The ends were cut back, 6 bases at V and 2 bases at J, with 10 bases in the middle. As DNA, the CDR3 is TGTGCCAGCAGCCCCCGGCGGCAAGAGACCCAGTACTTC. Translated, it gives CASSPRRQETQYF.

The V and J genes are TRBV21-1 and TRBJ2-3; the D call TRBD2 from the table was never checked on the DNA. TRBV21-1 has pseudogene status. This CDR3 has 19 amino acids. CDR3 in amino acids: CASTRRGGSLLMLTDTQYF. Written as DNA, the CDR3 is TGTGCCAGCACCCGTAGGGGAGGTTCTCTCCTTATGCTCACAGATACGCAGTATTTT.

The chain joins TRBV15 to TRBJ2-3, with D tentatively TRBD2 (5 bases). CDR3 length equals 14 residues. Trimming took 8 bases from V and 1 from J, leaving 13 bases between them. In germline, CDR1 is LNHNV, CDR2 YYDKDF (reference sequence). The DNA of the CDR3 is TGTGCCACCGCGTGGCGGGCGGGCACAGATACGCAGTATTTT. This translates into CATAWRAGTDTQYF.

This clonotype was seen repeatedly, ten times or more. This chain joins TRBV6-6 and TRBJ2-7; D remains ambiguous. Trimming took off 5 bases at V and 4 bases at J, with 9 bases between the two ends. CDR3 length: 12 amino acids. Germline values: CDR1 MNHNY, CDR2 SVGAGI (reference sequence). CDR3 DNA sequence: TGTGCCAGCAGTCCGCCCAGATACGAGCAGTACTTC. It specifies CASSPPRYEQYF.

V is TRBV11-3 and J is TRBJ2-7; a weak D match, TRBD2 (5 bases). The CDR3 spans 14 residues. Looked up from germline, CDR1 is SGHNT and CDR2 is YENEEA. V was trimmed by 4 bases and J by 6 bases, leaving 16 bases between them. CDR3 nucleotide sequence: TGTGCCAGCAGCTCCTCGCGGGCCTCGCTCGAGCAGTACTTC. It is translated as CASSSSRASLEQYF.

V and J are TRBV10-1 and TRBJ2-7; the match to TRBD2 covers 12 bases. CDR1 is WNHNN, CDR2 SYGVQD, per germline (reference sequence). J lost 6 bases, V lost 3 bases, and 15 bases had no gene match. The CDR3 extends over 18 amino acids. The CDR3 loop reads CASSDRLRLAGEPLEQYF. The CDR3 bases are TGCGCCAGCAGTGACCGACTAAGACTAGCGGGGGAACCCCTCGAGCAGTACTTC.

This chain uses TRBV28 with TRBJ2-4; 9 nucleotides match TRBD2. Trimming cost V 3 bases and J 0 bases; bases outside gene matches: 6. The CDR3 is 17 amino acids. Germline CDR1 is MDHEN and CDR2 is SYDVKM. As DNA, the CDR3 is TGTGCCAGCAGTTTGTTGCGGGAGGGAGGAGCCAAAAACATTCAGTACTTC. This sequence encodes CASSLLREGGAKNIQYF.

This clonotype showed up just a few times. The chain has TRBV28 and TRBJ2-5; 7 bases fit TRBD1. The V and J ends lost 4 bases and 2 bases, in that order; junction bases with no gene match: 7. The CDR3 totals 15 residues. The germline CDR1 and CDR2 sequences are MDHEN and SYDVKM. In DNA form, the CDR3 reads TGTGCCAGCAGTTACTCCCACAGGGGACAAGAGACCCAGTACTTC. Translating it yields CASSYSHRGQETQYF. The variable domain in full, completed from reference TRBV28 and TRBJ2-5, reads DVKVTQSSRYLVKRTGEKVFLECVQDMDHENMFWYRQDPGLGLRLIYFSYDVKMKEKGDIPEGYSVSREKKERFSLILESASTNQTSMYLCASSYSHRGQETQYFGPGTRLLVL.

This clonotype was picked up a small number of times. The J gene is TRBJ2-1, the V gene TRBV27; 7 bases match TRBD2. CDR1 and CDR2 (germline): MNHEY, SMNVEV (reference sequence). J gave up 7 bases and V 3 bases, and 9 bases lay outside the gene matches. The CDR3 spans 15 residues. CDR3 sequence reads: CASSLVRSGRNEQFF. Here the CDR3 DNA reads TGTGCCAGCAGTTTGGTTAGGTCCGGGAGGAATGAGCAGTTCTTC.

This clonotype was counted ten times or more. The chain joins TRBV7-6 to TRBJ1-4, with D tentatively TRBD1 (5 bases). V was shortened by 5 bases and J by 5 bases, with 12 bases between the two germline ends. CDR3 length: 14 amino acids. CDR1 and CDR2 (germline): SGHVS, FNYEAQ. CDR3 bases: TGTGCCAGCAGCCCGGGGACTGGGAATGAAAAACTGTTTTTT. It is translated as CASSPGTGNEKLFF.

This clonotype was seen only a few times. J is TRBJ1-3 and V is TRBV28; TRBD1 matches 9 bases. Germline lookup yields CDR1 MDHEN and CDR2 SYDVKM. The CDR3 loop spans 15 amino acids. V gave up 7 bases and J gave up 3 bases; unmatched junction bases: 7. Here the CDR3 reads CASNPTGGLGNTIYF. DNA of the CDR3: TGTGCCAGCAACCCCACAGGGGGCCTTGGAAACACCATATATTTT. The full variable domain, in which reference TRBV28 and TRBJ1-3 provide the parts outside the CDR3, is DVKVTQSSRYLVKRTGEKVFLECVQDMDHENMFWYRQDPGLGLRLIYFSYDVKMKEKGDIPEGYSVSREKKERFSLILESASTNQTSMYLCASNPTGGLGNTIYFGEGSWLTVV.

This clonotype was counted at least ten times. DNA for the CDR3: TGTGCCAGCATCCCCGGGCCCTACGAGCAGTACTTC. It specifies CASIPGPYEQYF. This chain uses TRBV2 with TRBJ2-7; D not certain. The CDR3 runs 12 residues. The V gene's germline CDR1 is SNHLY and CDR2 FYNNEI. The V end was cut by 7 bases, the J end by 2 bases, with 9 bases between. Together with reference TRBV2 and TRBJ2-7, the CDR3 gives the full variable domain: EPEVTQTPSHQVTQMGQEVILRCVPISNHLYFYWYRQILGQKVEFLVSFYNNEISEKSEIFDDQFSVERPDGSNFTLKIRSTKLEDSAMYFCASIPGPYEQYFGPGTRLTVT.

This clonotype was detected only a few times. The CDR3 sequence is CASSRSASTTNTGELFF. For the CDR3, the DNA is TGTGCCAGCAGCCGTAGCGCATCAACAACGAACACCGGGGAGCTGTTTTTT. The rearrangement links TRBV7-6 to TRBJ2-2; the D gene is possibly TRBD2 (5 bases). V lost 5 bases to trimming and J lost 0 bases, with 16 bases between them. The CDR3 covers 17 residues. The germline V gene has CDR1 SGHVS and CDR2 FNYEAQ.

This clonotype was observed a handful of times. V and J are TRBV11-2 and TRBJ1-2; D not certain. In germline, CDR1 is SGHAT, CDR2 FQNNGV. V was shortened by 1 base and J by 3 bases, with 9 bases between the two germline ends. The CDR3 has 14 residues. CDR3 protein: CASSLVLRDYGYTF. The CDR3 region has the DNA TGTGCCAGCAGCTTAGTGTTGCGTGACTATGGCTACACCTTC.

This rearrangement joins TRBV28 to TRBJ2-1, with TRBD1 as a possible D gene (5 bases). The CDR3 consists of 17 residues. Trimming stripped 0 bases from V and 0 bases from J, with 12 bases between. Germline CDR1 and CDR2: MDHEN and SYDVKM. CDR3 region: CASSLWRSDSSYNEQFF. CDR3 nucleotide sequence: TGTGCCAGCAGTTTATGGAGGTCAGACAGCTCCTACAATGAGCAGTTCTTC. Variable domain in full (rest from reference TRBV28 and TRBJ2-1): DVKVTQSSRYLVKRTGEKVFLECVQDMDHENMFWYRQDPGLGLRLIYFSYDVKMKEKGDIPEGYSVSREKKERFSLILESASTNQTSMYLCASSLWRSDSSYNEQFFGPGTRLTVL.

This clonotype was seen ten or more times. The rearrangement joins TRBV28 to TRBJ2-3; 13 nucleotides align to TRBD2. V lost 5 bases, J lost 8 bases, and 16 bases stayed unmatched. CDR3 length: 18 residues. Germline CDR1 is MDHEN and CDR2 is SYDVKM. This chain's CDR3 is CASSASHGLAGEVFTQYF. DNA of the CDR3: TGTGCCAGCAGTGCTTCCCACGGACTAGCGGGGGAGGTATTTACGCAGTATTTT.

The V and J genes are TRBV7-9 and TRBJ2-3; perhaps TRBD1 as D (5 bases). The V gene's germline CDR1 is SEHNR and CDR2 FQNEAQ (reference sequence). Trimming shortened V by 1 base and J by 4 bases, and 9 bases separated the two germline ends. This CDR3 comprises 14 residues. The CDR3 sequence is CASSLDAGPDTQYF. In DNA, the CDR3 is TGTGCCAGCAGCTTAGATGCAGGGCCAGATACGCAGTATTTT.

This clonotype was seen repeatedly, ten times or more. This chain joins TRBV11-2 and TRBJ1-2, with 8 bases that match TRBD1. Germline lookup yields CDR1 SGHAT and CDR2 FQNNGV. Trimming removed 5 bases from V and 1 base from J; junction bases left unmatched: 9. This CDR3 has 16 residues. DNA of the CDR3: TGTGCCAGCAGCCCCCGGGACAGGTGGAATAACTATGGCTACACCTTC. Protein: CASSPRDRWNNYGYTF.

The chain is built from TRBV6-5 and TRBJ1-4, with D hard to call. The CDR3 consists of 14 residues. Trimming removed 3 bases at V and 0 bases at J, with 5 bases between. Germline loops: CDR1 MNHEY, CDR2 SVGAGI. CDR3 coding DNA: TGTGCCAGCAGTTATATGTCAACTAATGAAAAACTGTTTTTT. Its translation is CASSYMSTNEKLFF.

The rearrangement uses TRBV27 and TRBJ1-1, with D unresolved. V was cut by 10 bases and J by 8 bases, with 17 bases left in between. Looked up from germline, CDR1 is MNHEY and CDR2 is SMNVEV (reference sequence). There are 12 residues in the CDR3. The CDR3 DNA sequence: TGTGCCACCGGCGAGACCCGTCGAGAAGCTTTCTTT. Its translation is CATGETRREAFF.

This clonotype was counted only a few times. The chain uses TRBV20-1 and TRBJ2-1; maybe TRBD2 (6 bases). CDR3 length equals 10 residues. Germline lookup yields CDR1 DFQATT and CDR2 SNEGSKA (reference sequence). CDR3 region: CSARLVSRFF. In DNA form, the CDR3 reads TGCAGCGCTCGACTAGTTTCTCGGTTCTTC.